The 20 T cell receptor beta chains reported below all come from one sample, sequenced in a study of blood T cell repertoires in COVID-19. The method was immunoSEQ multiplex PCR; TCRdb's version includes in-frame clones alone and lacks a portion of them. The sample lists 66,000 or so clones; around 84% were seen once. Sequenced: peripheral blood. These receptor sequences come from a man aged 45 to 65 with active COVID-19.

V gene TRBV5-4 combines with J gene TRBJ2-2; 10 bases are a match to TRBD1. The CDR3 runs to 13 residues. Germline trimming cut 0 bases from V and 13 bases from J; bases unmatched to any gene: 3. Germline-derived CDR1 and CDR2 are SGHNT and YYREEE (reference sequence). The CDR3 DNA sequence: TGTGCCAGCAGCTTGGGGGACAGGGGTGCGCTGTTTTTT. Translation gives CASSLGDRGALFF.

The chain joins TRBV19 to TRBJ1-1; possibly TRBD1 for D (6 bases). In germline, CDR1 is LNHDA, CDR2 SQIVND (reference sequence). Trimming took 3 bases from V and 5 from J, leaving 16 bases between them. There are 15 residues in the CDR3. The CDR3 bases are TGTGCCAGTAGTATTACCCCGGACAGAACAACTGAAGCTTTCTTT. It is translated as CASSITPDRTTEAFF.

The V gene is TRBV5-1, the J gene TRBJ2-1; 9 bases line up with TRBD2. CDR1 and CDR2 from the germline V gene are SGHRS and YFSETQ. This CDR3 spans 14 amino acids. V lost 4 bases to trimming and J lost 5 bases; unmatched junction nucleotides: 4. CDR3 amino acids: CASSPRTSDNEQFF. CDR3 nucleotides: TGCGCCAGCAGCCCCAGGACTAGCGACAATGAGCAGTTCTTC. The full variable domain, completed using reference TRBV5-1 and TRBJ2-1, is KAGVTQTPRYLIKTRGQQVTLSCSPISGHRSVSWYQQTPGQGLQFLFEYFSETQRNKGNFPGRFSGRQFSNSRSEMNVSTLELGDSALYLCASSPRTSDNEQFFGPGTRLTVL.

This clone is a singleton in its sample. V and J are TRBV24-1 and TRBJ2-1, with 10 bases identical to TRBD2. This CDR3 spans 16 amino acids. Losses at the gene ends were 2 bases for V and 7 bases for J; bases not matched to a gene: 7. Germline CDR1 KGHDR, CDR2 SFDVKD. CDR3 region: CATSDWTSGGGNEQFF. The CDR3 nucleotides read TGTGCCACCAGTGATTGGACTAGCGGAGGTGGGAATGAGCAGTTCTTC.

The CDR3 sequence: CASSTSGGPSYNEQFF. The CDR3 bases are TGTGCCAGCAGCACTAGCGGGGGACCCTCCTACAATGAGCAGTTCTTC. V gene TRBV5-4 combines with J gene TRBJ2-1, with 11 bases fitting TRBD2. V gave up 4 bases and J gave up 0 bases; unmatched junction bases: 3. In germline, CDR1 is SGHNT, CDR2 YYREEE (reference sequence). This CDR3 is 16 amino acids long.

This clone has ten or more counts. This chain connects TRBV5-1 to TRBJ2-1; 8 nucleotides agree with TRBD2. The germline V gene has CDR1 SGHRS and CDR2 YFSETQ. This CDR3 is 13 amino acids long. V shed 2 bases and J 10 bases; nucleotides not matched to a gene: 5. The CDR3 bases are TGCGCCAGCAGCTTAAAGGCTAGCGGGGAGCAGTTCTTC. Encoded protein: CASSLKASGEQFF.

The chain combines TRBV7-8 with TRBJ1-2; TRBD1 matches 11 bases. Germline V lookup: CDR1 SGHVS, CDR2 FQNEAQ. V was pared by 1 base and J by 8 bases, with 9 bases of the junction left unmatched. This CDR3 is built from 16 residues. CDR3 nucleotides: TGTGCCAGCAGCTTAGAGTGGGGACAGGGGGATCCGGGCTACACCTTC. Its protein is CASSLEWGQGDPGYTF.

This clone was found once. V usage is TRBV5-4 and J usage is TRBJ2-7; 8 nucleotides align to TRBD2. The junction had 7 bases not matched to a gene; V was cut back by 4 bases and J by 4 bases. There are 14 residues in the CDR3. Germline V CDR1 and CDR2: SGHNT, YYREEE (reference sequence). The DNA of the CDR3 is TGTGCCAGCAGCGGAGGACTAGCCGCTTACGAGCAGTACTTC. Amino acid sequence: CASSGGLAAYEQYF.

CDR3: CASSTGEPLDEQFF. DNA of the CDR3: TGCGCCAGCAGCACCGGGGAACCCCTGGATGAGCAGTTCTTC. The chain employs TRBV5-1 and TRBJ2-1; the D gene is possibly TRBD2 (5 bases). There are 14 residues in the CDR3. V was trimmed by 4 bases and J by 8 bases, leaving 16 bases between them. Germline V gene lookup returns CDR1 SGHRS and CDR2 YFSETQ.

The chain uses TRBV9 and TRBJ2-2; TRBD1 matches at 8 bases. CDR1 and CDR2 from the germline V gene are SGDLS and YYNGEE. There are 18 residues in the CDR3. V lost 1 base, J lost 7 bases, and 15 bases stayed unmatched. Here the CDR3 DNA reads TGTGCCAGCAGCGTAAGGCAGCGGTCAGGGGGCCGGGACGGGGAGCTGTTTTTT. Protein: CASSVRQRSGGRDGELFF.

This chain connects TRBV5-6 to TRBJ2-7; 12 bases line up with TRBD1. Trimming at V came to 3 bases and at J to 5 bases, leaving 6 bases not matched to a gene. The CDR3 length is 15 residues. Looked up from germline, CDR1 is SGHDT and CDR2 is YYEEEE. Here the CDR3 reads CASSWGGQGAHEQYF. The CDR3 coding sequence is TGTGCCAGCAGCTGGGGGGGACAGGGGGCCCACGAGCAGTACTTC.

This sequence joins TRBV5-6 and TRBJ2-7; maybe TRBD2 (7 bases). This CDR3 region has 16 residues. Germline V gives CDR1 SGHDT, CDR2 YYEEEE. Trimming shortened V by 4 bases and J by 3 bases, and 20 bases separated the two germline ends. CDR3: CASSPGGPSGFYEQYV. The CDR3 DNA reads as TGTGCCAGCAGCCCCGGGGGGCCTAGCGGATTCTACGAGCAGTACGTC.

Here the CDR3 DNA reads TGTGCCAGCAGTAAATCCCGGGACACCTACGAGCAGTACTTC. Its translation is CASSKSRDTYEQYF. The genes are TRBV6-5 and TRBJ2-7, with a possible D match to TRBD1 (6 bases). From germline, CDR1 is MNHEY and CDR2 SVGAGI. V gave up 5 bases and J gave up 2 bases, with 13 bases separating them. This CDR3 is built from 14 residues.

This clone was detected once. This chain joins TRBV20-1 and TRBJ2-1, with 7 nucleotides matching TRBD2. Per the germline V gene, CDR1 is DFQATT and CDR2 is SNEGSKA (reference sequence). V lost 3 bases, J lost 5 bases, and 10 bases stayed unmatched. The CDR3 spans 15 residues. The CDR3 DNA follows: TGCAGTGCTAGTGGGCCTAGCGGTCGAAACAATGAGCAGTTCTTC. This codes for CSASGPSGRNNEQFF.

A single count supports this clone. The rearrangement links TRBV15 to TRBJ1-6; D ambiguous. Trimming pared 1 base from V and 7 bases from J, leaving 5 bases between. The germline CDR1 and CDR2 sequences are LNHNV and YYDKDF (reference sequence). The CDR3 has 13 residues. CDR3 region: CATSRAENSPLHF. The CDR3 DNA sequence: TGTGCCACCAGCAGAGCCGAGAATTCACCCCTCCACTTT.

This clone came up a few times. The rearrangement uses TRBV2 and TRBJ2-1, with D hard to call. The V and J ends lost 4 bases and 3 bases respectively, with 13 bases between them. The CDR3 contains 15 residues. CDR1 SNHLY and CDR2 FYNNEI come from the germline V gene. The CDR3 spells CASSVSGVIYNEQFF. In DNA form, the CDR3 reads TGTGCCAGCAGTGTCTCGGGTGTGATCTACAATGAGCAGTTCTTC. Supplemented by reference TRBV2 and TRBJ2-1, the full variable domain reads EPEVTQTPSHQVTQMGQEVILRCVPISNHLYFYWYRQILGQKVEFLVSFYNNEISEKSEIFDDQFSVERPDGSNFTLKIRSTKLEDSAMYFCASSVSGVIYNEQFFGPGTRLTVL.

This sequence joins TRBV27 and TRBJ1-4, with a weak D call TRBD1 (6 bases). Per germline, CDR1 MNHEY and CDR2 SMNVEV (reference sequence). The CDR3 length is 14 residues. Trimming left V 0 bases short and J 8 bases short, with 10 bases between. DNA for the CDR3: TGTGCCAGCAGTTTATCGGGACACGGGGAAAAACTGTTTTTT. This sequence encodes CASSLSGHGEKLFF.

The chain carries TRBV6-6 and TRBJ1-2, with 8 bases aligning to TRBD1. Germline loops: CDR1 MNHNY, CDR2 SVGAGI (reference sequence). J gave up 3 bases and V 5 bases, and 8 bases lay outside the gene matches. CDR3 length: 15 residues. CDR3 sequence reads: CASSRSDRADYGYTF. The CDR3, as DNA: TGTGCCAGCAGTCGCTCGGACAGGGCTGACTATGGCTACACCTTC.

The chain carries TRBV19 and TRBJ2-5; a weak D match, TRBD2 (6 bases). Trimming pared 5 bases from V and 5 bases from J, leaving 12 bases between. Germline CDR1 LNHDA, CDR2 SQIVND (reference sequence). The CDR3 totals 13 residues. CDR3 residues: CASSLPGGETQYF. Here the CDR3 DNA reads TGTGCCAGTAGTCTCCCCGGGGGTGAGACCCAGTACTTC.

The chain links TRBV27 to TRBJ1-1, with D uncertain. The germline V and J ends were trimmed by 7 bases and 2 bases, with 11 bases remaining between them. The CDR3 is 13 amino acids. Germline CDR1 reads MNHEY; CDR2 reads SMNVEV (reference sequence). CDR3 in DNA: TGTGCCAGCAAAGGAGGACCTAACACTGAAGCTTTCTTT. This sequence encodes CASKGGPNTEAFF.